This is a list of T cell receptor beta chains from one sample in a study of breast tumors, draining lymph nodes, adjacent tissues. MiXCR was run by TCRdb on the multiplex PCR reads, yielding one entry per CDR3 protein. The sample has 180,000 or so distinct CDR3 sequences; roughly 31% are singletons. Input material: axillary lymph node tissue. These receptors were obtained from a female donor with breast cancer. Some clones in this sample may be carry-over from other donors' samples. The CDR3 runs from the conserved cysteine through the conserved F or W. The D gene is left open where the match is weak. Some rows mark clone size as missing; the rest say once, few, many or name a class of expanded clone.

TRBV29-1,many,TRBD2,TRBJ2-1,15,CSAIAVGGINNEQFF,TGCAGCGCAATTGCTGTCGGGGGGATAAACAATGAGCAGTTCTTC
TRBV5-8,many,TRBD1,TRBJ1-2,15,CASSFYDRGPYGYTF,TGTGCCAGCAGCTTTTATGACAGGGGGCCCTATGGCTACACCTTC
TRBV28,many,TRBD1,TRBJ2-7,15,CASSPGTGESYEQYF,TGTGCCAGCAGCCCTGGGACAGGGGAATCCTACGAGCAGTACTTC
TRBV2,many,.,TRBJ2-5,13,CASSAPGWETQYF,TGTGCCAGCAGTGCTCCGGGGTGGGAGACCCAGTACTTC
TRBV12-1,.,.,TRBJ2-6,15,CASSCRACGANVLTF,TGTGCCAGCAGTTGCAGGGCTTGCGGGGCCAACGTCCTGACTTTC
TRBV6-5,many,.,TRBJ2-3,13,CASSYGTTDTQYF,TGTGCCAGCAGCTACGGGACAACAGATACGCAGTATTTT
TRBV7-8,many,TRBD1,TRBJ2-1,18,CASSPSPGTGGANNEQFF,TGTGCCAGCAGCCCTAGTCCCGGGACAGGGGGCGCCAACAATGAGCAGTTCTTC
TRBV2,many,.,TRBJ2-2,13,CASSEGFTGELFF,TGTGCCAGCAGTGAAGGGTTTACCGGGGAGCTGTTTTTT
TRBV20-1,many,.,TRBJ2-3,10,CSVVGDTQYF,TGCAGCGTGGTAGGAGATACGCAGTATTTT
TRBV18,.,TRBD2,TRBJ2-7,15,CASSPETSGSYEQYF,TGTGCCAGCTCACCAGAGACTAGCGGCTCCTACGAGCAGTACTTC
TRBV20-1,many,TRBD2,TRBJ2-7,14,CSAIAGTSSSEQYF,TGCAGTGCGATCGCCGGGACTAGCTCCTCCGAGCAGTACTTC
TRBV24-1,.,TRBD1,TRBJ2-1,14,CATSEGTGGNEQFF,TGTGCCACCAGTGAGGGGACAGGGGGCAATGAGCAGTTCTTC
TRBV27,.,TRBD1,TRBJ1-4,19,CASSLSAGRGLESNEKLFF,TGTGCCAGCAGTTTATCCGCCGGCAGGGGGCTCGAGAGTAATGAAAAACTGTTTTTT
TRBV10-1,.,.,TRBJ2-3,15,CASSEAGGVTDTQYF,TGCGCCAGCAGTGAGGCTGGTGGTGTTACAGATACGCAGTATTTT
TRBV14,.,.,TRBJ1-6,16,CASSQDWGGGNSPLHF,TGTGCCAGCAGCCAAGATTGGGGTGGGGGCAATTCACCCCTCCACTTT
TRBV3-1,.,.,TRBJ1-6,18,CASSLKSKGRCDNSPLHF,TGTGCCAGCAGCCTCAAGAGTAAGGGGCGATGCGATAATTCACCCCTCCACTTT
TRBV7-9,many,TRBD2,TRBJ2-1,12,CASSSSGSTEFF,TGTGCCAGCAGCTCTAGCGGGAGTACGGAGTTCTTC
TRBV12-3/TRBV12-4,many,.,TRBJ2-7,14,CASSLARTGAEQYF,TGTGCCAGCAGTTTAGCGCGTACCGGGGCCGAGCAGTACTTC
TRBV30,many,.,TRBJ2-3,13,CAWSRDATDTQYF,TGTGCCTGGAGTAGAGACGCCACAGATACGCAGTATTTT
TRBV6-6,many,.,TRBJ1-5,12,CASSFVGQPQHF,TGTGCCAGCAGTTTCGTGGGTCAGCCCCAGCATTTT
TRBV6-5,.,.,TRBJ1-1,16,CASSGGPGTVNTEAFF,TGTGCCAGCAGTGGAGGCCCAGGGACGGTTAACACTGAAGCTTTCTTT
TRBV28,.,TRBD2,TRBJ2-3,12,CASMGLADTQYF,TGTGCCAGCATGGGACTAGCGGATACGCAGTATTTT
TRBV7-9,many,.,TRBJ1-2,13,CASSLGTIHGYTF,TGTGCCAGCAGCCTCGGGACAATCCATGGCTACACCTTC
TRBV7-9,many,.,TRBJ2-2,14,CASSLGAGTGELFF,TGTGCCAGCAGCTTAGGGGCCGGCACCGGGGAGCTGTTTTTT
TRBV14,.,.,TRBJ2-7,13,CASSQALATEQYF,TGTGCCAGCAGCCAAGCCCTCGCAACCGAGCAGTACTTC
TRBV5-4,.,TRBD1,TRBJ2-7,15,CASSSPGQGLDEQYF,TGTGCCAGCAGCTCCCCGGGACAGGGATTAGACGAGCAGTACTTC
TRBV4-1,many,.,TRBJ2-3,13,CASRPEAAYTQYF,TGCGCCAGCAGACCCGAGGCGGCGTATACGCAGTATTTT
TRBV7-9,.,.,TRBJ2-5,9,CASSLGQGF,TGTGCCAGCAGCTTAGGGCAGGGCTTC